These 21 T cell receptor beta chains were all obtained from the same sample, sequenced in a study of glioma-infiltrating T cells after dendritic cell vaccination. The repertoire was sequenced with immunoSEQ multiplex PCR; TCRdb's copy has only in-frame clones and lacks some. The repertoire holds around 23,000 clones, with over 85% as singletons. This sample's time point: after dendritic cell vaccination, including at tumor progression/relapse. Sequencing used blood, obtained after dendritic cell vaccination. These receptors came from a human donor with glioblastoma.

The V call is TRBV21-1, the J call TRBJ2-6; TRBD2 is the table's D call, not checked against the DNA. TRBV21-1 is a known pseudogene. The CDR3 is made up of 16 amino acids. CDR3 in amino acids: CASRWRDGPGANVLTF. CDR3 sequence (DNA): TGTGCCAGCAGGTGGAGGGATGGTCCTGGGGCCAACGTCCTGACTTTC.

The rearrangement links TRBV11-2 to TRBJ2-4; D may be TRBD2 (5 bases). Germline CDR1 reads SGHAT; CDR2 reads FQNNGV. Between the trimmed V and J ends, which lost 4 bases and 1 base, there was a span of 17 bases. This CDR3 contains 17 residues. The CDR3 coding sequence is TGTGCCAGCAGCTCTATTAAGTTCGGGAAGGCCAAAAACATTCAGTACTTC. It translates to CASSSIKFGKAKNIQYF.

The rearrangement uses TRBV28 and TRBJ1-4; unclear D gene. Germline V gene sequence: CDR1 MDHEN, CDR2 SYDVKM. V lost 6 bases and J lost 8, with 19 bases in between. The CDR3 has 15 amino acids. CDR3 DNA: TGTGCCAGCAGCACTAGAGGTTTTCTTGTCGAAAAACTGTTTTTT. Translation: CASSTRGFLVEKLFF.

The chain links TRBV6-5 to TRBJ1-2, with 9 bases aligning to TRBD1. The junction had 5 bases not matched to a gene; V was cut back by 0 bases and J by 9 bases. The CDR3 sequence is 14 residues long. Germline V gene data show CDR1 as MNHEY and CDR2 as SVGAGI. The CDR3 loop reads CASSYSGGQGSYTF. The CDR3 coding sequence is TGTGCCAGCAGTTACTCAGGGGGACAGGGAAGCTACACCTTC.

This chain connects TRBV7-2 to TRBJ2-5; no firm D call. This CDR3 region has 16 residues. Germline assignment: CDR1 SGHTA and CDR2 FQGNSA. V was trimmed by 3 bases and J by 5 bases, leaving 19 bases between them. The CDR3 reads CASSFMNLDLMETQYF. For the CDR3, the DNA is TGTGCCAGCAGCTTTATGAACCTAGACCTCATGGAGACCCAGTACTTC.

This chain links TRBV11-2 with TRBJ2-2, with D possibly TRBD2 on 5 matching bases. This CDR3 has 15 amino acids. CDR1 is SGHAT, CDR2 FQNNGV, per germline. V lost 4 bases and J 6 bases, leaving 15 bases between the germline ends. The CDR3 DNA reads as TGTGCCAGCAGCTCAACTAGTATTTCAGCCGGGGAGCTGTTTTTT. The encoded protein is CASSSTSISAGELFF.

This rearrangement joins TRBV2 to TRBJ2-3, with 10 bases that match TRBD1. The CDR3 is 14 residues long. Germline loops: CDR1 SNHLY, CDR2 FYNNEI. J lost 7 bases, V lost 8 bases, and 9 bases had no gene match. The chain's CDR3 is CASGSRDRGNTQYF. CDR3 sequence (DNA): TGTGCCAGCGGATCCCGGGACAGGGGAAATACGCAGTATTTT.

This rearrangement joins TRBV21-1 to TRBJ2-1; TRBD2 is the table's D call, not checked against the DNA. TRBV21-1 is deemed a pseudogene. This CDR3 region has 19 residues. Here the CDR3 reads CASSKAPYYLAGGPWEQFF. The CDR3 bases are TGTGCCAGCAGCAAAGCTCCCTATTATCTAGCGGGGGGGCCGTGGGAGCAGTTCTTC.

The chain uses TRBV5-6 and TRBJ2-3; D is possibly TRBD2 (5 bases). Germline loops: CDR1 SGHDT, CDR2 YYEEEE. This CDR3 is built from 16 residues. V lost 0 bases and J 0 bases, leaving 11 bases between the germline ends. CDR3 in amino acids: CASSLGSGTSTDTQYF. In DNA, the CDR3 is TGTGCCAGCAGCTTGGGCAGCGGAACTAGCACAGATACGCAGTATTTT.

On this clone: The junction does not match germline at one end; this may be a read error. The chain combines TRBV7-7 with TRBJ2-3, with 14 bases identical to TRBD2. CDR1 SSHAT and CDR2 FNYEAQ come from the germline V gene (reference sequence). CDR3 length: 14 amino acids. CDR3 sequence reads: CASSSGLAGDTQYF. CDR3 DNA sequence: TGTGCTAGCAGCTCGGGACTAGCGGGGGACACGCAGTATTTT.

This chain uses TRBV12-5 with TRBJ1-2; D unclear. Trimming stripped 2 bases from V and 4 bases from J, with 14 bases between. The CDR3 has 15 residues. The germline CDR1 and CDR2 sequences are LGHNT and FRNRAP. CDR3 amino acids: CASGLSGAGSYGYTF. The DNA of the CDR3 is TGTGCTAGTGGTTTGAGTGGAGCTGGATCCTATGGCTACACCTTC.

This clone was seen only a few times. V and J are TRBV25-1 and TRBJ2-2, with D possibly TRBD2 on 7 matching bases. The length of the CDR3 is 16 residues. The germline gives CDR1 MGHDK, CDR2 SYGVNS. V dropped 5 bases and J dropped 3 bases, with 16 bases sitting between them. The CDR3 is CASSPWGGADTGELFF. In DNA, the CDR3 is TGTGCCAGCAGTCCATGGGGGGGCGCCGACACCGGGGAGCTGTTTTTT.

The chain carries TRBV19 and TRBJ2-3; D may be TRBD1 (6 bases). Between the trimmed V and J ends, which lost 10 bases and 1 base, there was a span of 9 bases. Germline lookup yields CDR1 LNHDA and CDR2 SQIVND (reference sequence). The length of the CDR3 is 12 residues. CDR3 sequence (DNA): TGTGCCACCCGACAGGGCACAGATACGCAGTATTTT. As protein: CATRQGTDTQYF.

The V and J genes are TRBV2 and TRBJ2-7, with 11 bases matching TRBD2. The CDR3 loop spans 14 amino acids. Per germline, CDR1 SNHLY and CDR2 FYNNEI. The trim removed 4 bases at V and 6 bases at J, leaving 5 bases unmatched. The CDR3 sequence is CASSVELAGVEQYF. Here the CDR3 DNA reads TGTGCCAGCAGTGTTGAACTAGCGGGGGTCGAGCAGTACTTC.

The count of this clone is one. This chain connects TRBV7-2 to TRBJ2-3; TRBD2 agrees at 12 bases. The V segment lost 0 bases and the J segment 4 bases; nucleotides outside the gene matches: 2. The CDR3 has 16 amino acids. Germline CDR1 SGHTA, CDR2 FQGNSA. The CDR3 is CASSLALAGGSDTQYF. CDR3 DNA sequence: TGTGCCAGCAGCTTAGCACTAGCGGGGGGTTCAGATACGCAGTATTTT. Using reference TRBV7-2 and TRBJ2-3 for the parts outside the CDR3, the full variable domain is GAGVSQSPSNKVTEKGKDVELRCDPISGHTALYWYRQSLGQGLEFLIYFQGNSAPDKSGLPSDRFSAERTGGSVSTLTIQRTQQEDSAVYLCASSLALAGGSDTQYFGPGTRLTVL.

The chain is built from TRBV5-1 and TRBJ1-2; D may be TRBD1 (5 bases). CDR1 SGHRS and CDR2 YFSETQ come from the germline V gene. V was shortened by 2 bases and J by 8 bases, with 10 bases between the two germline ends. CDR3 length: 12 residues. This CDR3 is CASSLRGYGYTF. The CDR3 DNA follows: TGCGCCAGCAGCTTACGGGGGTACGGCTACACCTTC.

This chain links TRBV7-6 with TRBJ2-1; 8 bases align to TRBD2. The CDR3 consists of 17 residues. The V and J ends lost 5 bases and 7 bases, in that order; junction bases with no gene match: 16. CDR1 SGHVS and CDR2 FNYEAQ come from the germline V gene. CDR3 loop: CASSLTLAGPTHNEQFF. CDR3 DNA: TGTGCCAGCAGCCTTACCTTAGCGGGGCCCACCCATAATGAGCAGTTCTTC.

In regard to this clone: Distinct nucleotide sequences in the sample also encode this CDR3. The chain combines TRBV27 with TRBJ1-6; unclear D gene. V lost 3 bases, J lost 0 bases, and 15 bases lay in between. The length of the CDR3 is 18 residues. Per the germline V gene, CDR1 is MNHEY and CDR2 is SMNVEV (reference sequence). The CDR3 DNA reads as TGTGCCAGCAGTTTCGGCAGCACGGGAGGCTCCTATAATTCACCCCTCCACTTT. Its protein product is CASSFGSTGGSYNSPLHF.

The genes are TRBV19 and TRBJ1-5, with D unclear. Germline-derived CDR1 and CDR2 are LNHDA and SQIVND (reference sequence). Trimming removed 4 bases at V and 2 bases at J, with 15 bases between. The CDR3 totals 16 residues. The CDR3 here is CASSSQTTPGNQPQHF. CDR3 DNA sequence: TGTGCCAGTAGTAGTCAGACGACTCCAGGCAATCAGCCCCAGCATTTT.

This sequence joins TRBV6-1 and TRBJ2-1; TRBD2 aligns across 16 bases. Per the germline V gene, CDR1 is MNHNS and CDR2 is SASEGT. This CDR3 has 15 amino acids. Losses at the gene ends were 6 bases for V and 10 bases for J; bases not matched to a gene: 6. The CDR3 loop reads CASSLGTSGGAEQFF. The CDR3 DNA reads as TGTGCCAGCAGCCTCGGGACTAGCGGGGGGGCGGAGCAGTTCTTC.

The chain joins TRBV5-6 to TRBJ2-5; 7 bases agree with TRBD1. The CDR3 has 16 residues. Germline trimming cut 1 base from V and 1 base from J; bases unmatched to any gene: 7. CDR1 is SGHDT and CDR2 is YYEEEE in the germline V gene. The CDR3: CASSLISRDSQETQYF. In nucleotides, the CDR3 is TGTGCCAGCAGCTTGATAAGCCGGGACAGCCAAGAGACCCAGTACTTC.